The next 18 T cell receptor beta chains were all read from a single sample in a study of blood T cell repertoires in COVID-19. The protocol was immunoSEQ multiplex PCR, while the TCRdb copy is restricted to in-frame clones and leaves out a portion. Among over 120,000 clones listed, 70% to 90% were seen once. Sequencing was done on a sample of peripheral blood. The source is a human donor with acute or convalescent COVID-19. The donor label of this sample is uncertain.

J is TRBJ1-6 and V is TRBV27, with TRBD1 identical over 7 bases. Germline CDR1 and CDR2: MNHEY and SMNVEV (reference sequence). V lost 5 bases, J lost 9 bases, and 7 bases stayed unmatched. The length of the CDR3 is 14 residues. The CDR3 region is CASSPRQGPSPLHF. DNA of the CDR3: TGTGCCAGCAGTCCCCGACAGGGTCCTTCACCCCTCCACTTT.

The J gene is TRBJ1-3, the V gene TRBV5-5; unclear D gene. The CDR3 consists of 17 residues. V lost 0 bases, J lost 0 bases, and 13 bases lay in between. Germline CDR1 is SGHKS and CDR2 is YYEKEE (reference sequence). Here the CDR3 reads CASSLETLYYSGNTIYF. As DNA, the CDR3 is TGTGCCAGCAGCTTGGAAACGCTTTACTACTCTGGAAACACCATATATTTT.

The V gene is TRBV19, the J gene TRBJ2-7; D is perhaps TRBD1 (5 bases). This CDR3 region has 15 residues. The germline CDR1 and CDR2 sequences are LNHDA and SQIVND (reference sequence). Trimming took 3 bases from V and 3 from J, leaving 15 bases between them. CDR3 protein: CASSMAQGQYYEQYF. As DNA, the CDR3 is TGTGCCAGTAGTATGGCCCAGGGCCAGTACTACGAGCAGTACTTC.

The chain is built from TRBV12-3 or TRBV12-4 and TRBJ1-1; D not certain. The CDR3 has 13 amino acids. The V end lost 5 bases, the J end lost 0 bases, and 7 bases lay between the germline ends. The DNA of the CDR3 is TGTGCCAGCAGTCCAAATTTGAACACTGAAGCTTTCTTT. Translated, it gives CASSPNLNTEAFF.

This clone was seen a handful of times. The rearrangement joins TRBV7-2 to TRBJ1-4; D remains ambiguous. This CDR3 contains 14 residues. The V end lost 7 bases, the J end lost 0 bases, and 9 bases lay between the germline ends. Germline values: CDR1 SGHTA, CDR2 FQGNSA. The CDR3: CASTPPATNEKLFF. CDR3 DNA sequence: TGTGCCAGCACCCCCCCGGCAACTAATGAAAAACTGTTTTTT. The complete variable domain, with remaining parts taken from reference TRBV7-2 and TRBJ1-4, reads GAGVSQSPSNKVTEKGKDVELRCDPISGHTALYWYRQSLGQGLEFLIYFQGNSAPDKSGLPSDRFSAERTGGSVSTLTIQRTQQEDSAVYLCASTPPATNEKLFFGSGTQLSVL.

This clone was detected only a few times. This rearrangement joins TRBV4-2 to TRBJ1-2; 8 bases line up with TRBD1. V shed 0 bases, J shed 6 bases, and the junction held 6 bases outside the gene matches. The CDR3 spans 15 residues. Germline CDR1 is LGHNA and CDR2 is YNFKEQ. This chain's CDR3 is CASSQDTPGGDGYTF. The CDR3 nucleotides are TGTGCCAGCAGCCAAGATACCCCAGGGGGCGATGGCTACACCTTC.

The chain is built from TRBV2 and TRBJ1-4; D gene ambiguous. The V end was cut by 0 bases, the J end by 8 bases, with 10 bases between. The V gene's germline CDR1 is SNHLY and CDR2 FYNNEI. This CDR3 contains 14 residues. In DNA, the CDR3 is TGTGCCAGCAGTGAAGCGACCGTCGGGGAAAAACTGTTTTTT. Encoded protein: CASSEATVGEKLFF. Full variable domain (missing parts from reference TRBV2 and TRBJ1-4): EPEVTQTPSHQVTQMGQEVILRCVPISNHLYFYWYRQILGQKVEFLVSFYNNEISEKSEIFDDQFSVERPDGSNFTLKIRSTKLEDSAMYFCASSEATVGEKLFFGSGTQLSVL.

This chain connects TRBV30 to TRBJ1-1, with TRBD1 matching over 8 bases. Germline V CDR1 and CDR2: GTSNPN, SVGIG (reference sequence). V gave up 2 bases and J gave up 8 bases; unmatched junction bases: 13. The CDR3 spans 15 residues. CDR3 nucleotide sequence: TGTGCCTGGAGTCGACCTGGCAGGGGGCTTGAAGAAGCTTTCTTT. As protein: CAWSRPGRGLEEAFF.

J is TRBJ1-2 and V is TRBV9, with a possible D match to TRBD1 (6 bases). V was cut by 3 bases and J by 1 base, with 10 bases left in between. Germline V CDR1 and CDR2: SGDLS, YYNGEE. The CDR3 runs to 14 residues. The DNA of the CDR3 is TGTGCCAGCAGCGCCGGACAGCTTAACTATGGCTACACCTTC. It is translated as CASSAGQLNYGYTF.

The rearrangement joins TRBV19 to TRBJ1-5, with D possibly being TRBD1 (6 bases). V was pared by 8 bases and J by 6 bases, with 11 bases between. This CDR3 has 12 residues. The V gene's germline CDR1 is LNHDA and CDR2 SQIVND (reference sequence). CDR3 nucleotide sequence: TGTGCCAGTCATTCAGGGGTTCAGCCCCAGCATTTT. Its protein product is CASHSGVQPQHF.

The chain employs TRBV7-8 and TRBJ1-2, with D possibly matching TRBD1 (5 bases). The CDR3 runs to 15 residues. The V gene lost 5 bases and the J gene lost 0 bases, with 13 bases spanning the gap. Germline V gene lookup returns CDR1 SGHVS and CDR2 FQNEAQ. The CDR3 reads CASSTLGTSNYGYTF. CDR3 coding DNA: TGTGCCAGCAGCACCTTAGGGACTTCTAACTATGGCTACACCTTC.

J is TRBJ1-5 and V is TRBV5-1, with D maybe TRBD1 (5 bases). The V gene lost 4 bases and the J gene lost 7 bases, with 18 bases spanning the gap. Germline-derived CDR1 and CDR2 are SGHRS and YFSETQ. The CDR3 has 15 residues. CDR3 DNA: TGCGCCAGCAGCGGGGGGGACGGGTCAGGACAGCCCCAGCATTTT. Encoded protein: CASSGGDGSGQPQHF.

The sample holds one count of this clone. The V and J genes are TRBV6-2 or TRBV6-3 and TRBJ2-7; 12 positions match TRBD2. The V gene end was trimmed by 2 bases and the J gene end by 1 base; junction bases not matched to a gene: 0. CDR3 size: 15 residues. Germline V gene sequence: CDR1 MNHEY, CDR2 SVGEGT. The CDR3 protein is CASSYGLAGSYEQYV. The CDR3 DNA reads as TGTGCCAGCAGTTACGGACTAGCGGGATCCTACGAGCAGTACGTC.

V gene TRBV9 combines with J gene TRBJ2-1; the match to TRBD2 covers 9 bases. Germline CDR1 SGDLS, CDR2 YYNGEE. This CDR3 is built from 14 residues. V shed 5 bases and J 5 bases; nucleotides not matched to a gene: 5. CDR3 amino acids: CASSPSGNDNEQFF. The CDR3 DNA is TGTGCCAGCAGTCCTAGCGGGAACGACAATGAGCAGTTCTTC.

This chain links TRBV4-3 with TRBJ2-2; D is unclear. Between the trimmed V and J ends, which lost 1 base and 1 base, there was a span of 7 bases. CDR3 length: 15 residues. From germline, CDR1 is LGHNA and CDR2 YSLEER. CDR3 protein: CASSQVPWNTGELFF. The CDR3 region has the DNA TGCGCCAGCAGCCAAGTCCCATGGAACACCGGGGAGCTGTTTTTT.

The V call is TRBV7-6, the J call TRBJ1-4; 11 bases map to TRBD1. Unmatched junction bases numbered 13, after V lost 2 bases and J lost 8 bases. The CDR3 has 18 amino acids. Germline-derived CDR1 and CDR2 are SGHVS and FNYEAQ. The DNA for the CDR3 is TGTGCCAGCAGCTTAAAAAGGACAGGGGGCTTCATGAGGGAAAAACTGTTTTTT. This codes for CASSLKRTGGFMREKLFF.

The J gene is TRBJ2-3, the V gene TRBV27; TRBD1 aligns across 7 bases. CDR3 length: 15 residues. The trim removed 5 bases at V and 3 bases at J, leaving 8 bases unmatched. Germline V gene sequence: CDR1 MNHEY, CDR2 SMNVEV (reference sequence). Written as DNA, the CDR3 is TGTGCCAGCAGTAAGACAGGGAGTCGGACAGATACGCAGTATTTT. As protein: CASSKTGSRTDTQYF.

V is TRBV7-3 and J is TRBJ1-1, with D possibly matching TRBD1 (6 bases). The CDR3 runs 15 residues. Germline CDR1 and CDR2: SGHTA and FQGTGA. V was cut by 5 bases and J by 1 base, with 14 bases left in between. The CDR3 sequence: CASSPSGQANTEAFF. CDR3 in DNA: TGTGCCAGCAGCCCCTCGGGACAAGCGAACACTGAAGCTTTCTTT.